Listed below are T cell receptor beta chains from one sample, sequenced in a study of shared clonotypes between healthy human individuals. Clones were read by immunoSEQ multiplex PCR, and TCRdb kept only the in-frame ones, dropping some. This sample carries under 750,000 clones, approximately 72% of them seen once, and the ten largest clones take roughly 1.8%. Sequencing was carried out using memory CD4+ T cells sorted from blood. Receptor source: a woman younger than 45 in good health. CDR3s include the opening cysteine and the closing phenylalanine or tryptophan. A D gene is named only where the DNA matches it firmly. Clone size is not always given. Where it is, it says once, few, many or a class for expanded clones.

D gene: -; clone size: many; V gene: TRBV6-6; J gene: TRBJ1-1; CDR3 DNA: TGTGCCAGCACATTCGAAAGGGGGAACACTGAAGCTTTCTTT; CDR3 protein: CASTFERGNTEAFF
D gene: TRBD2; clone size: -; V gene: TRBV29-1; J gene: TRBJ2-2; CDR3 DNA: TGCAGCGTTGAAGCGGGGGGGACCAACACCGGGGAGCTGTTTTTT; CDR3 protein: CSVEAGGTNTGELFF
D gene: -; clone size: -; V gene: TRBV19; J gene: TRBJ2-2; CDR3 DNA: TGTGCCAGTAGTCCGCGTTCCCTTAACACCGGGGAGCTGTTTTTT; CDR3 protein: CASSPRSLNTGELFF
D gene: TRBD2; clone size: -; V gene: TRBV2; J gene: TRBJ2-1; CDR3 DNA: TGTGCCAGCAGTGATGCTAGCGGGAGTTTAGATGAGCAGTTCTTC; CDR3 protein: CASSDASGSLDEQFF
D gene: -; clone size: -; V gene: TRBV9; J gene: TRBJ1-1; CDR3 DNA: TGTGCCAGCAGCGGGGAGACAGCTGTTCTTGAAGCTTTCTTT; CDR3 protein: CASSGETAVLEAFF
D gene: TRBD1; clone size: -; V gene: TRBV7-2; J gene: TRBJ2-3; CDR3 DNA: TGTGCCAGCAGCCCCCCGCCGGGACAGGAAGCGGATACGCAGTATTTT; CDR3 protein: CASSPPPGQEADTQYF
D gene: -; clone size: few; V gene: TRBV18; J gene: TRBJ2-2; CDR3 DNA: TGTGCCAGCTCAGGGGGTAACACCGGGGAGCTGTTTTTT; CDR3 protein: CASSGGNTGELFF
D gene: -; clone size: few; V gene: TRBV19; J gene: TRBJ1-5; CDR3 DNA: TGTGCCAGTAGTATAACGGGGCGGCCCCAGCATTTT; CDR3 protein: CASSITGRPQHF
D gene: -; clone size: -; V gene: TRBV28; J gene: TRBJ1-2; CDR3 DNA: TGTGCCAGCACCGATGTCTCTAACTATGGCTACACCTTC; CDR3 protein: CASTDVSNYGYTF
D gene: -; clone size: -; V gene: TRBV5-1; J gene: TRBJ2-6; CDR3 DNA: TGCGCCAGCAGCTACAAGGGAGACTCTGGGGCCAACGTCCTGACTTTC; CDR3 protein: CASSYKGDSGANVLTF
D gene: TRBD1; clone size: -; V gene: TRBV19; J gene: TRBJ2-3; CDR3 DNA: TGTGCCAGTAGCCCGACAGGGGGCTATCCAGATACGCAGTATTTT; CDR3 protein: CASSPTGGYPDTQYF
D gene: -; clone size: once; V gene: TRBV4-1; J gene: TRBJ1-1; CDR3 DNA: TGCGCCAGCCGCAGGGATATCTTCGCTGAAGCTTTCTTT; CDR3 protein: CASRRDIFAEAFF
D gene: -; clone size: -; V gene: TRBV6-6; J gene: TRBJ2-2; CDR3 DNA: TGTGCCAGCAGTCACAACACGGGGGAGCTGTTTTTT; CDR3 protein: CASSHNTGELFF
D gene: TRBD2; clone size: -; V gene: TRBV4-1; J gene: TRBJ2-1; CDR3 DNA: TGCGCCAGCAGCCAACAAGGGCTAGCGGGCTACAATGAGCAGTTCTTC; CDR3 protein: CASSQQGLAGYNEQFF
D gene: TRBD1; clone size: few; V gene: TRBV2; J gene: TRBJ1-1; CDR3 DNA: TGTGCCAGCCGGGAGGGGACAGGGGGAACTGAAGCTTTCTTT; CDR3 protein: CASREGTGGTEAFF
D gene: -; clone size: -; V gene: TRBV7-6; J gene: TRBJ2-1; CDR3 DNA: TGTGCCAGCAGCTTGGAGATCCTCTCCTACAATGAGCAGTTCTTC; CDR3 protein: CASSLEILSYNEQFF
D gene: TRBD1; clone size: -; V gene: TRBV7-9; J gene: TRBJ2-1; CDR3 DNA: TGTGCCAGCAGCTTAGGTCTAGGGGGCCTCTCCGAGCAGTTCTTC; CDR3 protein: CASSLGLGGLSEQFF
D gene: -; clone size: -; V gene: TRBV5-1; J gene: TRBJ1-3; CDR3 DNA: TGCGCCAGCAGCATGACATCGGTGGGAAACACCATATATTTT; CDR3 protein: CASSMTSVGNTIYF
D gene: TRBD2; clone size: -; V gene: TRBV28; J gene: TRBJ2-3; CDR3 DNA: TGTGCCAGCAAAGGTCGGGAGGTGGGCACAGATACGCAGTATTTT; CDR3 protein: CASKGREVGTDTQYF
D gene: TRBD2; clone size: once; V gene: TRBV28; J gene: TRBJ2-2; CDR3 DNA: TGTGCCAGCCTATCTAGCGGCAACACCGGGGAGCTGTTTTTT; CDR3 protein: CASLSSGNTGELFF
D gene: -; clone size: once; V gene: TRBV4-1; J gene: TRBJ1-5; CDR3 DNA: TGCGCCAGCAGCCAAGCAGGTAGCGATAGACGGGCGCCCCAGCATTTT; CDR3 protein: CASSQAGSDRRAPQHF
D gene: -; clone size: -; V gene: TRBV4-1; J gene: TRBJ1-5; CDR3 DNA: TGCGCCAGCAGCCAAGGTTCATTCTCGGCGGATCAGCCCCAGCATTTT; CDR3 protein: CASSQGSFSADQPQHF
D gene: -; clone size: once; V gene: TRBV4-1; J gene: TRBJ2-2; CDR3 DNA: TGCGCCAGCAGCCAAGGCGTTAGCGTGAACACCGGGGAGCTGTTTTTT; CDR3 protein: CASSQGVSVNTGELFF
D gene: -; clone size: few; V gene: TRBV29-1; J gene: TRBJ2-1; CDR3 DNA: TGCAGCGTGCCACGGGAGACGGGAGATCACAATGAGCAGTTCTTC; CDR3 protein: CSVPRETGDHNEQFF